Listed below are T cell receptor beta chains from one sample, sequenced in a study of blood T cells in healthy people across ages. TCRdb recomputed calls from the 5' RACE reads with MiXCR, one row per CDR3 protein. The data contain about 1.5 million distinct CDR3 sequences, 40% to 45% of them seen just once; the ten biggest clones take up less than 5%. Input material: blood. Receptors were obtained from a woman younger than 30 in good health. The CDR3 runs from the conserved cysteine through the conserved F or W. The D gene is left open where the match is weak. Expanded clones get a size class; other rows say once, few or many, or leave the size out.

V	size	D	J	DNA	CDR3
TRBV29-1	NA	TRBD1	TRBJ1-2	TGCAGCGTTTCGACAGGGGACTATGGCTACACCTTC	CSVSTGDYGYTF
TRBV24-1	few	TRBD1	TRBJ2-1	TGTGCCACCAGTGATTTTGGGGCAGGGGGCTTCCATGAGCAGTTCTTC	CATSDFGAGGFHEQFF
TRBV11-3	NA	NA	TRBJ2-7	TGTGCCAGCAGCCCCGGGACCCTCAATGAGCAGTACTTC	CASSPGTLNEQYF
TRBV4-2	NA	NA	TRBJ2-2	TGTGCCAGCAGCCAAGACGTCATCGGCGGGTGGAACACCGGGGAGCTGTTTTTT	CASSQDVIGGWNTGELFF
TRBV7-2	NA	NA	TRBJ2-5	TGTGCCAGCAGTGGGCCCCAGAAGACCCAGTACTTC	CASSGPQKTQYF
TRBV4-3	few	NA	TRBJ1-2	TGCGCCAGCAGCCAAGATAGTCGGGGGGCGAGTTATGGCTACACCTTC	CASSQDSRGASYGYTF
TRBV30	NA	NA	TRBJ1-1	TGTGCCTGGACGGTGGGCACTGAAGCTTTCTTT	CAWTVGTEAFF
TRBV28	NA	NA	TRBJ1-1	TGTGCCAGCAGAATCGGGATATCTGAAGCTTTCTTT	CASRIGISEAFF
TRBV6-2/TRBV6-3	few	NA	TRBJ2-7	TGTGCCAGCAGAGAAGGGACCCCCACCTACGAGCAGTACTTC	CASREGTPTYEQYF
TRBV10-1	NA	TRBD2	TRBJ2-5	TGCGCCAGCAGTGAGTGGCGGGGGTCGACCCAGTACTTC	CASSEWRGSTQYF
TRBV20-1	NA	NA	TRBJ2-5	TGCAGTGCTAGAGCGGTCTATTACAATGAGCAGTACTTC	CSARAVYYNEQYF
TRBV7-2	NA	NA	TRBJ1-2	TGTGCCAGCAGCTTAGCGCCAGGTCGGGAGGGCTACACCTTC	CASSLAPGREGYTF
TRBV28	NA	NA	TRBJ2-3	TGTGCCAGCTCACAACCAGATACGCAGTATTTT	CASSQPDTQYF
TRBV7-9	NA	TRBD1	TRBJ1-2	TGTGCCAGCAGTATACAGGGGGCGGGCGGCTACACCTTC	CASSIQGAGGYTF
TRBV20-1	NA	NA	TRBJ1-2	TGCAGGGCGGTAGAAGCTAACTATGGCTACACCTTC	CRAVEANYGYTF
TRBV20-1	NA	TRBD2	TRBJ2-7	TGCAGTGCTAGAGATTATAAGGGGACTAGCGGGAGGGCAGTATACGAGCAGTACTTC	CSARDYKGTSGRAVYEQYF
TRBV7-9	NA	NA	TRBJ1-1	TGTGCCAGCAGCAACAGAAGGAACACTGAAGCTTTCTTT	CASSNRRNTEAFF
TRBV12-3/TRBV12-4	NA	NA	TRBJ2-7	TGTGCCAGCCTCGGCCTAGTTCCCTACAATGAGCAGTACTTC	CASLGLVPYNEQYF
TRBV6-1	few	NA	TRBJ2-3	TGTGCCAGCAGACTAGCAGGGGAAACAGATACGCAGTATTTT	CASRLAGETDTQYF
TRBV28	once	TRBD1	TRBJ1-6	TGTGCCAGCAGCCACCCATCGGACAGGGGGCGTCTTAATTCACCCCTCCACTTT	CASSHPSDRGRLNSPLHF
TRBV5-6	NA	NA	TRBJ1-2	TGTGCCAGCAGCTTCCGGCAGGCTGGTGGCTACACCTTC	CASSFRQAGGYTF
TRBV20-1	NA	TRBD1	TRBJ1-3	TGCAGTGCCCTGGACAGGGGTTTCTCTGGAAACACCATATATTTT	CSALDRGFSGNTIYF
TRBV7-2	many	NA	TRBJ2-5	TGTGCCAGCAGCTTAGGGCAGTTCCAAGAGACCCAGTACTTC	CASSLGQFQETQYF
TRBV3-1	few	NA	TRBJ1-6	TGTGCCAGCAGCCAGGAACGGGACATGATAACTTCACCCCTCCACTTT	CASSQERDMITSPLHF
TRBV7-9	few	NA	TRBJ1-2	TGTGCCAGCAGCCTTAGAGGGTTGGGAAGCTATGGCTACACCTTC	CASSLRGLGSYGYTF
TRBV12-3/TRBV12-4	many	NA	TRBJ2-5	TGTGCCAGCAGCTTTCTCCAAGAGACCCAGTACTTC	CASSFLQETQYF
TRBV6-5	few	NA	TRBJ2-6	TGTGCCAGCAGTACCAGAGACTCTGGGGCCAACGTCCTGACTTTC	CASSTRDSGANVLTF
TRBV7-9	NA	NA	TRBJ2-4	TGTGCCAGCAGCATCTGGACTACCACGGCTGAGCAGTTCTACGGGCAGTACTTC	CASSIWTTTAEQFYGQYF
TRBV4-3	NA	NA	TRBJ2-2	TGCGCCAGCAAAGTAGGGGGTTCCCGGGACACCGGGGAGCTGTTTTTT	CASKVGGSRDTGELFF
TRBV7-3	NA	NA	TRBJ2-1	TGTGCCAGCAGCTCTACTACGAATGAGCAGTTCTTC	CASSSTTNEQFF
TRBV29-1	NA	NA	TRBJ1-1	TGCAGCGTTGCCTGGGGGGAAAACACTGAAGCTTTCTTT	CSVAWGENTEAFF
TRBV6-5	few	NA	TRBJ2-5	TGTGCCAGCAGTTTAACAGGCGGTTCTGGGGAGACCCAGTACTTC	CASSLTGGSGETQYF
TRBV10-3	few	NA	TRBJ2-5	TGTGCCATCAGTGAAATTGTGTTTGGTCAGGGCAAAGAGACCCAGTACTTC	CAISEIVFGQGKETQYF
TRBV5-1	NA	TRBD1	TRBJ2-2	TGCGCCAGCAGCTTGTGGCCAGGGGGCGCGAACACCGGGGAGCTGTTTTTT	CASSLWPGGANTGELFF
TRBV9	NA	NA	TRBJ2-3	TGTGCCAGCAGCGTTAGATCCGCGAAGGATACGCAGTATTTT	CASSVRSAKDTQYF
TRBV20-1	NA	NA	TRBJ2-5	TGCGGTGCTAGGACACGAGGAGGAGAGACCCAGTACTTC	CGARTRGGETQYF
TRBV20-1	few	NA	TRBJ2-3	TGCAGTGCTGGTGGGGGGGATACGCAGTATTTT	CSAGGGDTQYF
TRBV11-2	few	NA	TRBJ2-5	TGTGCCAGCCGATGGGGGATGACAGAACTACAAGAGACCCAGTACTTC	CASRWGMTELQETQYF
TRBV7-2	few	NA	TRBJ2-1	TGTGCCAGCAGCTTATTGGCGGGGGCGAGCTCCTACAATGAGCAGTTCTTC	CASSLLAGASSYNEQFF
TRBV6-1	NA	NA	TRBJ1-1	TGTGCCAGCAGAGTACAACCGAACACTGAAGCTTTCTTT	CASRVQPNTEAFF
TRBV29-1	NA	NA	TRBJ1-4	TGCAGCGTTAGAGGGGCTGTTAATGAAAAACTGTTTTTT	CSVRGAVNEKLFF
TRBV12-3/TRBV12-4	few	TRBD1	TRBJ2-7	TGTGCCAGCCAGCAAAGACAGGGTCCCCTCTCCGAGCAGTACTTC	CASQQRQGPLSEQYF
TRBV21-1	few	NA	TRBJ1-5	TGTGCCAGCAGCAACGGACAGGTCTATAGCAATCAGCCCCAGCATTTT	CASSNGQVYSNQPQHF
TRBV20-1	few	NA	TRBJ2-5	TGCAGTGCTAGGGGTCGTGGGGCAGACCAGTACTTC	CSARGRGADQYF
TRBV5-4	few	NA	TRBJ2-6	TGTGCCAGCACCCTTGGGGGGTCTGGGGCCAACGTCCTGACTTTC	CASTLGGSGANVLTF
TRBV28	NA	TRBD2	TRBJ2-1	TGTGCCAGCAGTCCACAGACTAGCGGAGTCTACAATGAGCAGTTCTTC	CASSPQTSGVYNEQFF
TRBV20-1	NA	NA	TRBJ2-1	TGCAGTGCGGAGGGGTACAATGAGCAGTTCTTC	CSAEGYNEQFF
TRBV29-1	few	TRBD1	TRBJ2-7	TGCAGCGTTGCCGGGACAGGGTCATACGAGCAGTACTTC	CSVAGTGSYEQYF
TRBV6-2/TRBV6-3	few	NA	TRBJ2-7	TGTGCCAGCGGGGACACTTCCTACGAGCAGTACTTC	CASGDTSYEQYF
TRBV4-3	few	TRBD2	TRBJ2-5	TGCGCCAGCAGCCAAGATATAGCGGGGGTCGAGACCCAGTACTTC	CASSQDIAGVETQYF